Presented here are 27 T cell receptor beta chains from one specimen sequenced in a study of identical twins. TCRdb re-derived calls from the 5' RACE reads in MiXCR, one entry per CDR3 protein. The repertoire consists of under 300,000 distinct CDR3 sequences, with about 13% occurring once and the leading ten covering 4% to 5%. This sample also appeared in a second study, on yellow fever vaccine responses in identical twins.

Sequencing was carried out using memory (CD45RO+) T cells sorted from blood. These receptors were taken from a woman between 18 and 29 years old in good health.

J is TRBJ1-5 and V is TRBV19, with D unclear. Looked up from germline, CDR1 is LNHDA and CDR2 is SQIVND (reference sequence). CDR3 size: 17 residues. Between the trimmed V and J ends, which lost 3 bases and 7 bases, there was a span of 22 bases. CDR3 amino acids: CASSIFSVPLSDQPQHF. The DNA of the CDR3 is TGTGCCAGTAGTATTTTTTCGGTCCCCCTAAGTGACCAGCCCCAGCATTTT. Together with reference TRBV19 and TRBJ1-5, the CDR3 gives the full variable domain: DGGITQSPKYLFRKEGQNVTLSCEQNLNHDAMYWYRQDPGQGLRLIYYSQIVNDFQKGDIAEGYSVSREKKESFPLTVTSAQKNPTAFYLCASSIFSVPLSDQPQHFGDGTRLSIL.

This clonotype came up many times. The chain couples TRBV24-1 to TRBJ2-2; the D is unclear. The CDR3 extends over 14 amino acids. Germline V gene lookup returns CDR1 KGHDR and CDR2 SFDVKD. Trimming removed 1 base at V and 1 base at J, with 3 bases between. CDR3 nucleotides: TGTGCCACCAGTGATTTCCAGAACACCGGGGAGCTGTTTTTT. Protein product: CATSDFQNTGELFF.

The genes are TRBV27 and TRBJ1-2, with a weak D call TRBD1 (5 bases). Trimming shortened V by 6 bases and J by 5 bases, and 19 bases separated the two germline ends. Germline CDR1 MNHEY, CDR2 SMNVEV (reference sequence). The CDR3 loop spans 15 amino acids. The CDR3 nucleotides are TGTGCCAGCAGGGAGACTAACAGGCTTAAATATGGCTACACCTTC. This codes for CASRETNRLKYGYTF.

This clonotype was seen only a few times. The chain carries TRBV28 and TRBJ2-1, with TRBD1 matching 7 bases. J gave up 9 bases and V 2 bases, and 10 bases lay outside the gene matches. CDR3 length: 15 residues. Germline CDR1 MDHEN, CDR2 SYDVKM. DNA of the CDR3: TGTGCCAGCAGTTTAGAAGGGGGCGGTATCGGTGAGCAGTTCTTC. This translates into CASSLEGGGIGEQFF. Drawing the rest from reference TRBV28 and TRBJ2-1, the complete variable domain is DVKVTQSSRYLVKRTGEKVFLECVQDMDHENMFWYRQDPGLGLRLIYFSYDVKMKEKGDIPEGYSVSREKKERFSLILESASTNQTSMYLCASSLEGGGIGEQFFGPGTRLTVL.

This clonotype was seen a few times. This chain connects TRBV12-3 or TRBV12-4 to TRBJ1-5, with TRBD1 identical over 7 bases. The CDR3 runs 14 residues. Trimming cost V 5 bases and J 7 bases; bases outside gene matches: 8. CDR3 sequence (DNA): TGTGCCAGCAGTGAGACAGGGCTGAGCCAGCCCCAGCATTTT. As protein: CASSETGLSQPQHF.

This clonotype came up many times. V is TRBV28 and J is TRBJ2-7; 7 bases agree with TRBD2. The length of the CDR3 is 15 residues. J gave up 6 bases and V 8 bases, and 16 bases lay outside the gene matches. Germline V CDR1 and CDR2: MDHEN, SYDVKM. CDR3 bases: TGTGCCAGCGGCCCCTCCGGGCCTTGGGAGGGCGAGCAGTACTTC. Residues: CASGPSGPWEGEQYF.

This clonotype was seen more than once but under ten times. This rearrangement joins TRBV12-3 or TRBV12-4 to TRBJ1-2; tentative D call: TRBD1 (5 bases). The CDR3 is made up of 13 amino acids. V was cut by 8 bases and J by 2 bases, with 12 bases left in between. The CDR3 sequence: CASGKQANYGYTF. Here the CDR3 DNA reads TGTGCCAGCGGGAAACAGGCGAACTATGGCTACACCTTC.

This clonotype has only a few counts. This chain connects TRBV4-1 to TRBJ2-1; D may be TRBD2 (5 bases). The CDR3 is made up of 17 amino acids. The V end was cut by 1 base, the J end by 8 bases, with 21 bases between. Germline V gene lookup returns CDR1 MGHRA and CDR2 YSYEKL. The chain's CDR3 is CASSQADMGFTRDEQFF. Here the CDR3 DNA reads TGCGCCAGCAGCCAAGCGGATATGGGGTTTACGAGGGATGAGCAGTTCTTC.

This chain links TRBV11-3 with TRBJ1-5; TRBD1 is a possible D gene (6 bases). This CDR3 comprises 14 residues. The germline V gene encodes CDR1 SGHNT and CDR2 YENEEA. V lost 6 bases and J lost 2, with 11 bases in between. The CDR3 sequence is CASRPRGGNQPQHF. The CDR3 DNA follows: TGTGCCAGCAGGCCCAGGGGAGGCAATCAGCCCCAGCATTTT.

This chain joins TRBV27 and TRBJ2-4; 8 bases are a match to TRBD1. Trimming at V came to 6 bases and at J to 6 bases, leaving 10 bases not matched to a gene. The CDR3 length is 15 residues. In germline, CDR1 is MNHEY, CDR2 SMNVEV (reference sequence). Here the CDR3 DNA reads TGTGCCAGCAGGCCCCAGGGGGCGCTGGGAAACATTCAGTACTTC. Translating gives CASRPQGALGNIQYF.

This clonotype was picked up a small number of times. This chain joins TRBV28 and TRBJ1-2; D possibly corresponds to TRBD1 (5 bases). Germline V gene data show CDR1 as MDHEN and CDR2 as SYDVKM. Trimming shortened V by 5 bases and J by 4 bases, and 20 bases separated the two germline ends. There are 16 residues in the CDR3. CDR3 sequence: CASSPTLGRVPYGYTF. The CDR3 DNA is TGTGCCAGCAGTCCCACCTTGGGACGGGTACCCTATGGCTACACCTTC.

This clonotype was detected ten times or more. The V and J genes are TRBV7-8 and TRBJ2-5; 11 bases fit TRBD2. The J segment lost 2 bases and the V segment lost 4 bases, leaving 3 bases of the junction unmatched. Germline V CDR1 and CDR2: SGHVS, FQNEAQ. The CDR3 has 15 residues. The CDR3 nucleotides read TGTGCCAGCAGCTCTCGGACTAGCGGGCAAGAGACCCAGTACTTC. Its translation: CASSSRTSGQETQYF.

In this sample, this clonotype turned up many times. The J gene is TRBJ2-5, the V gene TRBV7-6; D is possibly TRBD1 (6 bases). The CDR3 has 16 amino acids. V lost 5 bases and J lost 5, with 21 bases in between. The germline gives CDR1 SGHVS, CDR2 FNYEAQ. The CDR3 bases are TGTGCCAGCAGCCAAGGTCTACAGGGAACTCGGGAGACCCAGTACTTC. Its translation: CASSQGLQGTRETQYF. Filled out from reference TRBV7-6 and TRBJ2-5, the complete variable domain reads GAGVSQSPRYKVTKRGQDVALRCDPISGHVSLYWYRQALGQGPEFLTYFNYEAQQDKSGLPNDRFSAERPEGSISTLTIQRTEQRDSAMYRCASSQGLQGTRETQYFGPGTRLLVL.

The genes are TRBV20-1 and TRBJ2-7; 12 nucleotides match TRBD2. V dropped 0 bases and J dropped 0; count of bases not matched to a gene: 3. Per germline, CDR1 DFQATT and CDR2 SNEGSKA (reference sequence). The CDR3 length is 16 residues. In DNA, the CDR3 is TGCAGTGCTAGAGATGCTAGCGGGAGGGCCTCCTACGAGCAGTACTTC. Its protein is CSARDASGRASYEQYF.

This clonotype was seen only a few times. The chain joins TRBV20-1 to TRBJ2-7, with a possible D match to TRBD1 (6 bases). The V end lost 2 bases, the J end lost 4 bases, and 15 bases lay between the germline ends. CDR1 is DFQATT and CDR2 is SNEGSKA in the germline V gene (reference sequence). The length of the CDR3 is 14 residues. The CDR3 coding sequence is TGCAGTGCTAGAAGCCCCGGGACACAGTACGAGCAGTACTTC. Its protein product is CSARSPGTQYEQYF.

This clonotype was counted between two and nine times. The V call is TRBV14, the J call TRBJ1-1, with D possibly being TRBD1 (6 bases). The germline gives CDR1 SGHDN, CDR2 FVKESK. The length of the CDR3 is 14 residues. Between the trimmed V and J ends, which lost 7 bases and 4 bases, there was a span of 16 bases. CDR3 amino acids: CASNNRAGSTEAFF. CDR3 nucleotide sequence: TGTGCCAGCAACAACAGGGCGGGAAGCACTGAAGCTTTCTTT.

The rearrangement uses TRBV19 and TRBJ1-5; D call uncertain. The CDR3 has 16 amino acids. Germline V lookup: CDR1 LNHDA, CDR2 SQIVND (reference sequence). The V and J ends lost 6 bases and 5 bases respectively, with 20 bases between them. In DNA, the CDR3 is TGTGCCAGTAGAGCCTTTGTCCCGCAAAGGGATCAGCCCCAGCATTTT. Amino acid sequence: CASRAFVPQRDQPQHF.

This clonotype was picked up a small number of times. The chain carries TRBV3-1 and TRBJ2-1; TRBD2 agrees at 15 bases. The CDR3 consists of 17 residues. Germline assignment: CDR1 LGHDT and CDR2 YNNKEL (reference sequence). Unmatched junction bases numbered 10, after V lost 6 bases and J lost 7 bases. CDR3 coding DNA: TGTGCCAGCAGGAGGGCCGGACTAGCGGGGGGGACTAATGAGCAGTTCTTC. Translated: CASRRAGLAGGTNEQFF.

The CDR3 DNA reads as TGTGCCAGCAGCACGGGGGGAACTAATGAAAAACTGTTTTTT. This gives the protein CASSTGGTNEKLFF. The chain joins TRBV6-1 to TRBJ1-4; D possibly corresponds to TRBD1 (5 bases). The CDR3 contains 14 residues. Trimming took off 6 bases at V and 1 base at J, with 9 bases between the two ends. Germline CDR1 and CDR2: MNHNS and SASEGT.

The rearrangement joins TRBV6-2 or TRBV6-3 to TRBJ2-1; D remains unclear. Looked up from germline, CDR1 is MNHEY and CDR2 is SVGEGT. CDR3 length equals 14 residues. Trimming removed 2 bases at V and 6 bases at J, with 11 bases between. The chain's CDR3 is CASSYDTLRNEQFF. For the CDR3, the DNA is TGTGCCAGCAGTTACGATACGTTACGCAATGAGCAGTTCTTC.

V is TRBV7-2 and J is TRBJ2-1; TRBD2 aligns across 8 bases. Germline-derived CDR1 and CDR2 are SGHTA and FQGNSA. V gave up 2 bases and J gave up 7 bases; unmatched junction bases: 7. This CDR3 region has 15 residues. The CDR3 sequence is CASSLQSGSMNEQFF. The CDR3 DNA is TGTGCCAGCAGCTTACAAAGCGGGAGTATGAATGAGCAGTTCTTC.

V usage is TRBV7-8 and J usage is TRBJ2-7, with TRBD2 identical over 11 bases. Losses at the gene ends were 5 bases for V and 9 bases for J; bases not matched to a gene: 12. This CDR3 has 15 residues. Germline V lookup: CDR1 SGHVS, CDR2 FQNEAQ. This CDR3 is CASSHGTSGKIGQYF. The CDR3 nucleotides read TGTGCCAGCAGCCACGGGACTAGCGGCAAAATAGGGCAGTACTTC.

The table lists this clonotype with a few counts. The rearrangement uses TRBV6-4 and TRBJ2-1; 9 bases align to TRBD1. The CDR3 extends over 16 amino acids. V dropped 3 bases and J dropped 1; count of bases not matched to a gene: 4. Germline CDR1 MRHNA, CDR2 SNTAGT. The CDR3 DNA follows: TGTGCCAGCAGTGAACAGGGGGCGAGTTCCTACAATGAGCAGTTCTTC. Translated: CASSEQGASSYNEQFF.

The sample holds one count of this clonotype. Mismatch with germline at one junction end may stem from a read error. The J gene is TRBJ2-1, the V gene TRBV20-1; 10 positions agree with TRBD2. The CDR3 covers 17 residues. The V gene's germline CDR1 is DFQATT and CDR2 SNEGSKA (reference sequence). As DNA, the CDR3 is TGCAGTGCTAGAGGACTAGCGGGTAGGGGCGCCTACAATGTGCAGTTCTTC. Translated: CSARGLAGRGAYNVQFF.

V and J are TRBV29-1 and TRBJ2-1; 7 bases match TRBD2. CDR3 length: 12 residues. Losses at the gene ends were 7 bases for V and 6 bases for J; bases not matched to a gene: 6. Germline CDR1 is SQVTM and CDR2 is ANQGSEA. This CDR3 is CSGGLRSNEQFF. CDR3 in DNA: TGCAGCGGGGGACTAAGGAGCAATGAGCAGTTCTTC.

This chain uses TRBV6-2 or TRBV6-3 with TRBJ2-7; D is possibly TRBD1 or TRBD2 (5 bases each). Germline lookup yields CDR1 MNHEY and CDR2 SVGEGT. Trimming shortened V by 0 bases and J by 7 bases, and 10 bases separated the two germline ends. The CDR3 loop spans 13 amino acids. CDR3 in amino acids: CASSYSTAVEQYF. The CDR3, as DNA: TGTGCCAGCAGTTACTCGACAGCGGTTGAGCAGTACTTC.

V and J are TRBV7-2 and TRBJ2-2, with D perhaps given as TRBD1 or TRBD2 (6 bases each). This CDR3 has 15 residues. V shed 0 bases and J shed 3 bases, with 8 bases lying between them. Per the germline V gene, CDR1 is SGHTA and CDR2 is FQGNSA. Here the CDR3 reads CASSLAGGYTGELFF. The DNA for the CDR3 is TGTGCCAGCAGCTTAGCGGGGGGCTACACCGGGGAGCTGTTTTTT.